These T cell receptor beta chains were read from a single sample in a study of human T cells and chemical hapten exposure. In TCRdb, the RACE reads were re-called with MiXCR into one record per CDR3 protein. The sample records tens of thousands of distinct CDR3 sequences, roughly a tenth being singletons. Specimen: whole blood, collected in connection with sensitization to the hapten diphenylcyclopropenone (DPC). Source of these receptors: a woman between 25 and 40 years old with alopecia areata. Some clones in this sample may be carry-over from other donors' samples. CDR3s include the opening cysteine and the closing phenylalanine or tryptophan.

TRBV6-5	TRBJ2-3	CASRRDGGCGGADTQYF
TRBV7-9	TRBJ2-5	CASSRPGQGETQYF
TRBV7-2	TRBJ2-7	CASSGAGTAASYEQYF
TRBV30	TRBJ1-5	CAWSVFGQGIDQPQHF
TRBV5-6	TRBJ1-2	CASSLWAAANYGYTF
TRBV5-5	TRBJ1-1	CASSLWTVMNTEAFF
TRBV10-3	TRBJ1-1	CAISESGGHTEAFF
TRBV6-2/TRBV6-3	TRBJ1-5	CASSHINQPQHF
TRBV24-1	TRBJ1-4	CATRVFTGEKLFF
TRBV7-9	TRBJ1-5	CASSPESNSNQPQHF
TRBV3-1	TRBJ1-1	CASSQDGSTRGTAFF
TRBV29-1	TRBJ2-1	CSVEDWVF
TRBV20-1	TRBJ1-4	CSASTPDTNEKLFF
TRBV6-6	TRBJ1-1	CASSYDDRPEAFF
TRBV11-2	TRBJ2-7	CASSLRLAGPYEQYF
TRBV20-1	TRBJ2-2	CSARDGRRLNTGELFF
TRBV20-1	TRBJ2-2	CSANGRVDGELFF
TRBV29-1	TRBJ1-1	CSVGSLTPQGAFF
TRBV28	TRBJ2-3	CASSLTSTDTQYF
TRBV6-4	TRBJ1-5	CASSATGDNNQPQHF
TRBV7-8	TRBJ2-2	CASSDRRGPGTGELFF
TRBV3-1	TRBJ2-1	CASSPWNSPNEQFF
TRBV14	TRBJ2-4	CASSQDPGTRQYF
TRBV12-5	TRBJ2-2	CASGLGVTGELFF
TRBV28	TRBJ2-5	CASSGTSPETQYF
TRBV6-2/TRBV6-3	TRBJ2-5	CASSPLAGGPKGRTQYF